This T cell receptor (beta chain) was found in a study of T cells in Graves' hyperthyroidism and ophthalmopathy. Study background: Peripheral blood draws took place at initial diagnosis, ahead of any treatment.

RNA transcripts served as the template for amplifying TCR beta CDR3 regions. Initially, a first-round RT-PCR of the TCR CDR3 employed the HTBI primer set. TCRdb independently ran MiXCR on the multiplex PCR reads; one entry per CDR3 protein. The sample has under 350,000 distinct CDR3 sequences; roughly an eighth are singletons. The CDR3 has 15 amino acids. Trimming cost V 3 bases and J 6 bases; bases outside gene matches: 10. Germline V lookup: CDR1 MNHNS, CDR2 SASEGT. This clonotype came up many times. Its specificity is not known. Study observations and caveats: Ophthalmopathy got predicted by the model a median about 6.5 months before its onset.

Disease lasting under 3 months, a NOSPECS grade of at least 4, and a Clinical Activity Score of at least 3 were features of the ophthalmopathy patients. The PBMCs were taken from roughly 9.3 ml of fresh peripheral blood. V and J are TRBV6-1 and TRBJ1-2; 7 bases map to TRBD1. Sequenced input: blood. The TCR was taken from a woman in her 40s with Graves' ophthalmopathy. The CDR3 spells CASSEFYRGIDGYTF. CDR3 DNA sequence: TGTGCCAGCAGTGAGTTCTACAGGGGAATAGATGGCTACACCTTC.